This T cell receptor beta chain was captured by sequencing in a study of shared clonotypes between healthy human individuals (dated by TCRdb to between 2020 and 2021). Looking at the study overall: A couple of women and a few men aged 18 to 49 years were included in the cohort. Per donor, leukapheresis produced somewhere between about 0.9 and 9.5 billion PBMCs. Different laboratories and diverse techniques were used to prepare libraries and sequence TCR repertoires, to increase sequencing depth and limit assay-specific biases. The study deeply sequenced blood TCR repertoires of several healthy adults to estimate repertoire size and the extent of clonotype sharing between individuals.

Regarding this clone: Which antigen it targets is not known. There are no base qualities to consult, and no much larger clone falls within one base.

The CDR3 runs 15 amino acids, cysteine and phenylalanine included. The sequence is cut down to CDR3 DNA, 45 bases in frame from base 1. From a lookup of the germline V gene, CDR1 and CDR2 are KGHSH and LQKENI. Trimming accounts for 2 bases at V and 5 bases at J, while the number of junction bases matched to no gene is 6. Using the deep immunoSEQ assay, TCR CDR3 regions were amplified from genomic DNA by multiplex PCR. Extracted genomic DNA from each cell subset was spread evenly across all wells of several immunoSEQ 96-well plates, with each plate serving as a replicate. For unsorted PBMC, each replicate PCR was loaded with roughly 270 ng genomic DNA, equivalent to about 30,000 T cell genomes. Ten immunoSEQ deep assay plates were used to sequence unsorted PBMC genomic DNA. Purified libraries were quantified with a Qubit 3.0 fluorometer, sized on a Bioanalyzer 2100, and re-quantified with the KAPA Library Quantification kit. A separate single-read 150-cycle Illumina NextSeq 550 flow cell was used to sequence each immunoSEQ 96-well plate. For the original study's pipeline: Because the immunoSEQ output included only junctional sequences and no quality scores, the filtering could not be the same as the filtering used for full-length reads. Sequences were annotated with PyIR, a Python wrapper for IgBLAST v1.9, using IMGT germline references to assign V/J genes and CDR3. Reads with weak V/J assignments (E-value above 1e-6), missing CDR3, stop codons, out-of-frame junctions, or ambiguous translated residues were removed. V3J clonotypes were defined as sequences sharing the same inferred V gene, J gene, and CDR3 amino acid sequence. Percentage overlap between repertoires was computed as shared unique clonotypes divided by the size of the smaller repertoire. RTK rarefaction, the Chao1 estimator, and Recon v2.1 estimates of unobserved clonotypes were used to assess repertoire richness. TCRdb stores this immuneACCESS table with in-frame sequences only. Part of the clones is absent; in the studies checked, under half of the shortfall reflects unresolved V genes, and no reason is known for the rest. V and J calls plus clone size are reproduced from that table; the DNA served to infer D and trimming. The sample records approximately 510,000 clones, around 79% of which are singletons. Of the sample, approximately 12% is held by the ten largest clones.

Healthy HIV-negative adults with no recently reported acute infections or vaccinations were included as donors. Every donor was a Caucasian adult residing in Nashville, Tennessee, USA. In the unsorted samples, 85 million to 100 million PBMCs were counted, and genomic DNA was extracted using the QIAamp DNA Blood Mini kit. After blood collection by leukapheresis, PBMCs were isolated using Ficoll-Histopaque density gradient centrifugation and then cryopreserved in the vapor phase of liquid nitrogen. Overall study outcomes, separate from this receptor: The small number of donors limited the genetic and exposure-history diversity represented. Pairwise subsampling led to the expectation that sequencing depth would affect the degree of clonotype sharing among donors. Sampling was limited to blood, and TCR repertoires in tissue likely differ from TCR repertoires in blood.

The TCR originated in a woman aged 40 to 55 in good health. Some clones in this sample may be carry-over from other donors' samples. The sample consisted of PBMCs. This chain is built from TRBV18 and TRBJ2-1; 7 nucleotides in the junction match TRBD2. The DNA sequence follows: TGTGCCAGCTCACCAACGACTAGCTGGGACAATGAGCAGTTCTTC. Its translation is CASSPTTSWDNEQFF.